This TCR beta chain was retrieved from a study of blood T cell repertoires in COVID-19 (dated by TCRdb to the early 2020s). At the level of the whole study: Samples covering the acute and convalescent phases of COVID-19 were provided by collaborators in the United States, Italy and Spain. Where HLA class I and class II types were available, the types were taken from metadata supplied by the sample provider, not from assay-based typing. The material from the prospective study consisted of cDNA or gDNA derived from T cells, B-cell-depleted T cells, or PBMCs. A de-identified subject ID, COVID-19 status, age in years and sex were almost always included in the sample metadata. The repertoires were released in a freely available public database intended as a resource for research on the immune response to SARS-CoV-2. Subjects who had been exposed to COVID-19, were actively infected with it, or had recovered from it provided the deeply sampled blood TCRbeta repertoires that made up the dataset. The samples were drawn from the first 160 participants of the ongoing ImmuneRACE study and from more than 1,000 subjects provided by 6 global collaborators.

The immunoSEQ Assay, a bias-controlled multiplex PCR, was used to amplify TCRbeta CDR3 regions from genomic DNA. As for the authors' bioinformatics: Within the assay, amplification of reference gene primers was used to estimate how many nucleated cells each sample contained. To quantify the absolute abundance of each unique TCRbeta CDR3 rearrangement, sequence reads were collapsed and filtered. Productive Simpson clonality was computed per sample as the square root of Simpson's diversity index over productive rearrangements. TCRdb holds this immuneACCESS table with in-frame rearrangements only. Some clones are missing; in checked studies, unresolved V genes explain under half, and the rest has no known cause. That table supplies the V and J calls and clone size; D and trimming were determined from the DNA. The sample includes tens of thousands of clones, with approximately 85% observed a single time. Roughly 46% of the sample lies in the top ten.

Results the study describes overall, beyond this receptor: The quantity of clinical and demographic metadata differed by source and by participant and was supplied without curation.

Whole blood was collected in K2EDTA tubes by collaborating institutions according to the institutions' own protocols. Collaborator samples were shipped for TCRbeta analysis as frozen whole blood, isolated PBMCs, or DNA extracted from either sample type. A note on this clone: No antigen is known for it. No base quality values were provided; no much bigger clone lies one nucleotide off.

CDR1 and CDR2, looked up from the germline V gene, are MNHEY and SVGAGI. Germline trimming amounts to 6 bases on V and 13 bases on J, with 11 as the count of junction bases outside the gene matches. Counted from cysteine to phenylalanine, this CDR3 has 13 amino acids. Of the read, only the CDR3 DNA is kept; its 39 bases are in frame from base 1. The V and J segments used are TRBV6-5 and TRBJ2-4; 8 bases in the junction line up with TRBD2. Sequencing was done on a sample of peripheral blood. The source is a human donor in a cohort sampled during active COVID-19. CDR3 region: CASSQRGQGEQYF. In nucleotide form, the sequence is TGTGCCAGCAGCCAGCGGGGGCAAGGGGAGCAGTACTTC.